These 9 T cell receptor beta chains share one sample of origin, sequenced in a study of T cells after somatic rescue of genetic block. Produced via immunoSEQ multiplex PCR; TCRdb's table is partial and in-frame only. The sample has 60,000 to 90,000 clones, roughly 90% seen once. Input material: peripheral blood mononuclear cells (PBMCs). All receptors derive from a young man.

This sequence joins TRBV6-1 and TRBJ2-5; D not certain. CDR1 is MNHNS and CDR2 is SASEGT in the germline V gene. The CDR3 runs 13 residues. V dropped 7 bases and J dropped 5 bases, with 14 bases sitting between them. DNA for the CDR3: TGTGCCAGCACCCAGGCCGTCCGGGAGACCCAGTACTTC. As protein: CASTQAVRETQYF.

The chain couples TRBV6-1 to TRBJ2-1; 7 bases align to TRBD2. CDR3 length: 13 amino acids. Trimming removed 8 bases from V and 6 bases from J; junction bases left unmatched: 7. Germline V gene data show CDR1 as MNHNS and CDR2 as SASEGT. CDR3 nucleotide sequence: TGTGCCAGCTTTATAACGGGAGGCAATGAGCAGTTCTTC. Amino acids: CASFITGGNEQFF.

The CDR3 bases are TGTGCCAGCACAGGGTCCCATGGCTACACCTTC. Protein: CASTGSHGYTF. V usage is TRBV7-9 and J usage is TRBJ1-2, with D possibly being TRBD1 (5 bases). Germline V gene lookup returns CDR1 SEHNR and CDR2 FQNEAQ (reference sequence). The CDR3 has 11 residues. V shed 7 bases and J shed 6 bases, with 9 bases lying between them.

V gene TRBV7-6 combines with J gene TRBJ1-4; D ambiguous. CDR3 length equals 13 residues. The V gene lost 6 bases and the J gene lost 0 bases, with 5 bases spanning the gap. CDR1 and CDR2 (germline): SGHVS, FNYEAQ. Here the CDR3 reads CASRESTNEKLFF. The CDR3, as DNA: TGTGCCAGCAGAGAGTCAACTAATGAAAAACTGTTTTTT.

The chain has TRBV9 and TRBJ1-1; TRBD1 agrees at 11 bases. With V trimmed by 8 bases and J by 4 bases, 7 bases remained unmatched. CDR1 is SGDLS and CDR2 is YYNGEE in the germline V gene. There are 14 residues in the CDR3. The CDR3 sequence: CASGQGAFSTEAFF. The CDR3 nucleotides are TGTGCCAGTGGACAGGGGGCTTTTAGCACTGAAGCTTTCTTT.

The genes are TRBV9 and TRBJ2-6; D ambiguous. CDR1 is SGDLS and CDR2 is YYNGEE in the germline V gene. V lost 0 bases, J lost 2 bases, and 6 bases lay in between. There are 15 residues in the CDR3. As DNA, the CDR3 is TGTGCCAGCAGCGTAGAAGCCGCTGGGGCCAACGTCCTGACTTTC. It specifies CASSVEAAGANVLTF.

This clone has a single count. CDR3 in amino acids: CASRLDISNQPQHF. Written as DNA, the CDR3 is TGCGCCAGCAGACTGGACATTAGCAATCAGCCCCAGCATTTT. This rearrangement joins TRBV5-1 to TRBJ1-5; TRBD1 might be the D (5 bases). Trimming shortened V by 5 bases and J by 0 bases, and 9 bases separated the two germline ends. The CDR3 totals 14 residues. CDR1 SGHRS and CDR2 YFSETQ come from the germline V gene.

This chain uses TRBV6-1 with TRBJ1-1; the match to TRBD1 covers 9 bases. V was pared by 6 bases and J by 0 bases, with 11 bases of the junction left unmatched. Germline-derived CDR1 and CDR2 are MNHNS and SASEGT. The CDR3 consists of 17 residues. CDR3 in DNA: TGTGCCAGCAGGGAAACAGGGGGCTTCTACCTGAACACTGAAGCTTTCTTT. The encoded protein is CASRETGGFYLNTEAFF.

The count of this clone is one. This chain joins TRBV18 and TRBJ2-2, with 8 nucleotides matching TRBD1. The CDR3 contains 15 residues. The trim removed 5 bases at V and 3 bases at J, leaving 5 bases unmatched. The germline V gene has CDR1 KGHSH and CDR2 LQKENI. DNA for the CDR3: TGTGCCAGCTCATATGGACAGGGAGACACCGGGGAGCTGTTTTTT. Protein product: CASSYGQGDTGELFF.